These 21 T cell receptor beta chains were all obtained from the same sample, sequenced in a study of response to subunit inactivated influenza vaccine. TCRdb fed the RT-PCR reads into MiXCR, producing one record per CDR3 protein. The sample contains roughly 650,000 distinct CDR3 sequences, around 15% of which appear only once. This specimen consisted of PBMCs from blood, obtained around two weeks before vaccination. The receptor source for this set is a man over 45 who received an inactivated influenza vaccine.

This clonotype occurred many times. This chain uses TRBV29-1 with TRBJ2-5; D is ambiguous. V dropped 5 bases and J dropped 1 base, with 5 bases sitting between them. The CDR3 covers 11 residues. Germline CDR1 reads SQVTM; CDR2 reads ANQGSEA. The CDR3 loop reads CSVLVQETQYF. The DNA for the CDR3 is TGCAGCGTTCTGGTCCAAGAGACCCAGTACTTC.

The genes are TRBV7-9 and TRBJ1-5, with D hard to call. The germline V and J ends were trimmed by 1 base and 7 bases, with 11 bases remaining between them. Germline CDR1 is SEHNR and CDR2 is FQNEAQ (reference sequence). There are 14 residues in the CDR3. In DNA form, the CDR3 reads TGTGCCAGCAGCTTAGTGAGCCCCGGGCAGCCCCAGCATTTT. Amino acids: CASSLVSPGQPQHF.

This chain connects TRBV10-3 to TRBJ2-1; TRBD1 matches at 8 bases. The CDR3 covers 16 residues. With 4 bases clipped from V and 4 bases from J, the junction kept 9 bases outside the gene matches. Germline CDR1 is ENHRY and CDR2 is SYGVKD. Here the CDR3 reads CAISGGTGKNYNEQFF. CDR3 bases: TGTGCCATCAGTGGGGGGACAGGTAAAAATTACAATGAGCAGTTCTTC.

This clonotype turned up a few times. The J gene is TRBJ2-5, the V gene TRBV12-3 or TRBV12-4; no clear D gene. Trimming shortened V by 6 bases and J by 5 bases, and 7 bases separated the two germline ends. The CDR3 runs 11 residues. CDR3 coding DNA: TGTGCCAGCAGGGCTGTTGAGACCCAGTACTTC. It yields the protein CASRAVETQYF.

Only a few counts were recorded for this clonotype. This chain uses TRBV7-2 with TRBJ2-7; possible D gene TRBD1, 6 bases. Trimming took 3 bases from V and 2 from J, leaving 11 bases between them. Germline values: CDR1 SGHTA, CDR2 FQGNSA. CDR3 length equals 14 residues. The CDR3 reads CASSFSRGPYEQYF. CDR3 DNA: TGTGCCAGCAGCTTTTCCAGGGGCCCCTACGAGCAGTACTTC. Full variable domain (outside the CDR3, taken from reference TRBV7-2 and TRBJ2-7): GAGVSQSPSNKVTEKGKDVELRCDPISGHTALYWYRQSLGQGLEFLIYFQGNSAPDKSGLPSDRFSAERTGGSVSTLTIQRTQQEDSAVYLCASSFSRGPYEQYFGPGTRLTVT.

Only a few counts were recorded for this clonotype. The J gene is TRBJ2-5, the V gene TRBV5-1; D is unclear. There are 14 residues in the CDR3. Germline V gene sequence: CDR1 SGHRS, CDR2 YFSETQ. V was cut by 0 bases and J by 2 bases, with 8 bases left in between. As DNA, the CDR3 is TGCGCCAGCAGCTTGGCCGGGCAGCAAGAGACCCAGTACTTC. Translating gives CASSLAGQQETQYF.

In its sample, this clonotype was seen a few times. This chain uses TRBV24-1 with TRBJ2-3; 7 bases agree with TRBD1. The germline V gene encodes CDR1 KGHDR and CDR2 SFDVKD. CDR3 size: 17 residues. J gave up 0 bases and V 4 bases, and 9 bases lay outside the gene matches. This CDR3 reads CATSDPRAGGSTDTQYF. The CDR3 nucleotides read TGTGCCACCAGTGACCCCCGCGCAGGGGGTAGCACAGATACGCAGTATTTT.

DNA for the CDR3: TGCGCCAGCAGCTCAGAAAGGGCCACAGATACGCAGTATTTT. It is translated as CASSSERATDTQYF. The rearrangement joins TRBV5-1 to TRBJ2-3; D gene ambiguous. Germline V lookup: CDR1 SGHRS, CDR2 YFSETQ. The CDR3 spans 14 residues. Trimming removed 3 bases from V and 2 bases from J, with 10 bases in between.

The chain combines TRBV7-2 with TRBJ1-3; TRBD1 is a possible D gene (5 bases). Germline V CDR1 and CDR2: SGHTA, FQGNSA. V was shortened by 1 base and J by 6 bases, with 7 bases between the two germline ends. The CDR3 is 13 amino acids. The CDR3 DNA sequence: TGTGCCAGCAGCTTAGGGGGGGAAAACACCATATATTTT. It encodes CASSLGGENTIYF.

In this sample, this clonotype turned up a few times. V gene TRBV7-9 combines with J gene TRBJ2-1, with D unresolved. Germline V lookup: CDR1 SEHNR, CDR2 FQNEAQ (reference sequence). V lost 1 base, J lost 1 base, and 8 bases lay in between. This CDR3 is built from 15 residues. This chain's CDR3 is CASSLGDGSYNEQFF. As DNA, the CDR3 is TGTGCCAGCAGCTTAGGAGACGGGTCCTACAATGAGCAGTTCTTC.

This clonotype was detected only a few times. The chain recombines TRBV4-1 with TRBJ2-7; D unresolved. This CDR3 is 12 amino acids long. Trimming cost V 1 base and J 6 bases, with 7 bases left between them. Germline loops: CDR1 MGHRA, CDR2 YSYEKL. CDR3 DNA: TGCGCCAGCAGCCAAGTGTTAGGCGAGCAGTACTTC. This encodes CASSQVLGEQYF.

This clonotype was counted a few times. This chain connects TRBV11-2 to TRBJ2-5; D gene unclear. CDR3 length equals 14 residues. The germline V gene has CDR1 SGHAT and CDR2 FQNNGV. V was clipped by 4 bases and J by 2 bases, with 11 bases between them. The CDR3 is CASSSDWLQETQYF. In DNA, the CDR3 is TGTGCCAGCAGCTCCGACTGGCTTCAAGAGACCCAGTACTTC.

The V call is TRBV4-1, the J call TRBJ2-2; D gene ambiguous. Germline values: CDR1 MGHRA, CDR2 YSYEKL. This CDR3 is 15 amino acids long. V lost 0 bases to trimming and J lost 3 bases, with 8 bases between them. DNA of the CDR3: TGCGCCAGCAGCCAAGAGTGGCCCTACACCGGGGAGCTGTTTTTT. As protein: CASSQEWPYTGELFF.

The V gene is TRBV20-1, the J gene TRBJ2-1, with 9 nucleotides matching TRBD2. V was clipped by 3 bases and J by 5 bases; unmatched bases: 8. CDR3 size: 15 residues. Germline V lookup: CDR1 DFQATT, CDR2 SNEGSKA (reference sequence). In DNA form, the CDR3 reads TGCAGTGCTAGGGGTTATAGCGGGGGCAACAATGAGCAGTTCTTC. Its protein is CSARGYSGGNNEQFF.

The table lists this clonotype with a few counts. V and J are TRBV28 and TRBJ1-2; D gene ambiguous. Trimming took off 10 bases at V and 8 bases at J, with 17 bases between the two ends. This CDR3 is built from 12 residues. From germline, CDR1 is MDHEN and CDR2 SYDVKM. CDR3 amino acids: CATSDEAEGYTF. The CDR3 DNA sequence: TGTGCCACTTCGGACGAGGCAGAAGGCTACACCTTC.

The chain couples TRBV6-2 or TRBV6-3 to TRBJ2-7; TRBD1 might be the D (6 bases). The CDR3 totals 13 residues. The V and J ends lost 3 bases and 4 bases respectively, with 10 bases between them. CDR1 is MNHEY and CDR2 is SVGEGT in the germline V gene. This CDR3 is CASSYQRGYEQYF. The DNA for the CDR3 is TGTGCCAGCAGTTATCAAAGGGGGTACGAGCAGTACTTC.

This clonotype was counted a few times. In DNA form, the CDR3 reads TGCAGCGTTGCCGGGACAGGGAAGACAGATACGCAGTATTTT. Amino acid sequence: CSVAGTGKTDTQYF. J is TRBJ2-3 and V is TRBV29-1; 9 nucleotides line up with TRBD1. With 4 bases clipped from V and 3 bases from J, the junction kept 5 bases outside the gene matches. Germline assignment: CDR1 SQVTM and CDR2 ANQGSEA. The CDR3 totals 14 residues.

The chain is built from TRBV20-1 and TRBJ2-7; TRBD2 matches at 9 bases. J lost 0 bases, V lost 0 bases, and 9 bases had no gene match. Germline loops: CDR1 DFQATT, CDR2 SNEGSKA (reference sequence). This CDR3 comprises 17 residues. The CDR3 DNA follows: TGCAGTGCTAGAGATCCGGTAGCGGGAGCCACCTCCTACGAGCAGTACTTC. Its translation is CSARDPVAGATSYEQYF.

The sample holds a few counts of this clonotype. The chain joins TRBV7-2 to TRBJ2-1; D is unresolved. The CDR3 is made up of 13 amino acids. V lost 1 base, J lost 8 bases, and 9 bases lay in between. Germline loops: CDR1 SGHTA, CDR2 FQGNSA. The CDR3 loop is CASSLGHTYEQFF. The CDR3, as DNA: TGTGCCAGCAGCTTAGGACATACGTATGAGCAGTTCTTC.

The table lists this clonotype with many counts. This rearrangement joins TRBV5-1 to TRBJ1-3, with D hard to call. Per the germline V gene, CDR1 is SGHRS and CDR2 is YFSETQ. With 0 bases removed from V and 0 bases from J, the gap between germline ends came to 7 bases. The CDR3 consists of 15 residues. DNA for the CDR3: TGCGCCAGCAGCTTGGAAGGAAACTCTGGAAACACCATATATTTT. Its translation is CASSLEGNSGNTIYF.

This clonotype showed up just a few times. The chain employs TRBV4-1 and TRBJ2-1; D call uncertain. V was clipped by 0 bases and J by 5 bases, with 11 bases between them. The CDR3 covers 15 residues. CDR1 is MGHRA, CDR2 YSYEKL, per germline. The CDR3: CASSQDRQTHNEQFF. The CDR3 DNA follows: TGCGCCAGCAGCCAAGATCGTCAGACGCACAATGAGCAGTTCTTC.